These T cell receptor beta chains were read from a single sample in a study of blood T cell repertoires in COVID-19. TCRdb's copy holds only in-frame clones and misses some; the assay was immunoSEQ multiplex PCR. Of about 210,000 clones in the sample, 80% to 90% were seen once. Sample: peripheral blood. Receptors were obtained from a woman aged 50 to 65 with active or convalescent COVID-19. CDR3s include the opening cysteine and the closing phenylalanine or tryptophan. A D gene is named only where the DNA matches it firmly. Clone size is not always given. Where it is, it says once, few, many or a class for expanded clones.

size	length	V	J	D	CDR3	DNA
NA	14	TRBV7-9	TRBJ1-3	NA	CASSLDSSGNTIYF	TGTGCCAGCAGCTTAGATAGTTCTGGAAACACCATATATTTT
NA	11	TRBV20-1	TRBJ1-4	TRBD1	CSARLDRALFF	TGCAGTGCTAGGCTGGACAGGGCACTGTTTTTT
NA	14	TRBV28	TRBJ1-6	NA	CAGNSGTKNSPLHF	TGTGCCGGGAACTCCGGGACAAAGAATTCACCCCTCCACTTT
NA	16	TRBV7-2	TRBJ1-5	NA	CASSLVADFGNQPQHF	TGTGCCAGCAGCTTAGTGGCGGATTTCGGCAATCAGCCCCAGCATTTT
NA	15	TRBV5-1	TRBJ2-6	NA	CASSLGGVGANVLTF	TGCGCCAGCAGCTTGGGGGGCGTTGGGGCCAACGTCCTGACTTTC
few	13	TRBV5-1	TRBJ1-5	NA	CASSPEGNQPQHF	TGCGCCAGCAGCCCGGAGGGCAATCAGCCCCAGCATTTT
NA	11	TRBV20-1	TRBJ1-2	NA	CSARNSYGYTF	TGCAGTGCTAGAAACAGCTATGGCTACACCTTC
NA	13	TRBV6-5	TRBJ1-1	NA	CASSKTRGTEAFF	TGTGCCAGCAGTAAAACGCGGGGGACTGAAGCTTTCTTT
NA	14	TRBV5-1	TRBJ2-5	TRBD2	CASSLRGGSETQYF	TGCGCCAGCAGCTTGAGGGGCGGGAGTGAGACCCAGTACTTC
NA	15	TRBV7-2	TRBJ2-1	TRBD2	CASSSGTSGRALQFF	TGTGCCAGCAGTTCCGGGACTAGCGGGAGGGCCCTTCAGTTCTTC
once	11	TRBV7-9	TRBJ1-2	NA	CASSEGTDYTF	TGTGCCAGCAGCGAAGGTACAGATTACACCTTC
NA	13	TRBV2	TRBJ2-3	TRBD2	CASTRGGGDTQYF	TGTGCCAGCACGCGGGGGGGCGGGGATACGCAGTATTTT
NA	14	TRBV5-1	TRBJ1-3	NA	CASSPGSFGNTIYF	TGCGCCAGCAGCCCAGGATCGTTTGGAAACACCATATATTTT
NA	17	TRBV5-1	TRBJ1-5	TRBD1	CASSLGDSLYSNQPQHF	TGCGCCAGCAGCTTGGGGGACAGCCTTTATAGCAATCAGCCCCAGCATTTT
NA	11	TRBV29-1	TRBJ1-2	TRBD1	CSIDRGYGYTF	TGCAGCATAGACAGGGGGTATGGCTACACCTTC
NA	16	TRBV15	TRBJ2-1	TRBD1	CATSRGLGQGNNEQFF	TGTGCCACCAGCAGAGGGTTAGGACAGGGGAACAATGAGCAGTTCTTC
NA	13	TRBV28	TRBJ1-1	NA	CASTAGGVGEAFF	TGTGCCAGCACCGCCGGGGGGGTTGGTGAAGCTTTCTTT
NA	14	TRBV2	TRBJ1-2	TRBD1	CASSGEQGARGYTF	TGTGCCAGCAGTGGTGAGCAGGGGGCGCGAGGCTACACCTTC
NA	15	TRBV6-5	TRBJ2-2	NA	CASSSRQTYTGELFF	TGTGCCAGCAGTTCCAGGCAGACCTACACCGGGGAGCTGTTTTTT
NA	15	TRBV5-1	TRBJ1-1	TRBD1	CASSEGAGQGPEAFF	TGCGCCAGCAGCGAAGGGGCGGGACAGGGCCCTGAAGCTTTCTTT
NA	16	TRBV27	TRBJ1-5	TRBD1	CASSARDRGSNQPQHF	TGTGCCAGCAGCGCCCGGGACAGGGGTAGCAATCAGCCCCAGCATTTT
NA	14	TRBV19	TRBJ2-4	TRBD1	CASRPGDRGDIQYF	TGTGCCAGTAGACCGGGGGACAGGGGTGACATTCAGTACTTC
NA	16	TRBV3-1/TRBV3-2	TRBJ1-1	TRBD1	CASSQTAGGRYTEAFF	TGTGCCAGCAGCCAAACGGCAGGGGGCCGTTACACTGAAGCTTTCTTT
NA	17	TRBV28	TRBJ2-3	NA	CASRPRGGASSTDTQYF	TGTGCCAGCAGACCGAGGGGGGGCGCTTCTAGCACAGATACGCAGTATTTT
NA	16	TRBV6-5	TRBJ2-7	NA	CASSYSNRGLNYEQYF	TGTGCCAGCAGTTACTCGAACAGGGGACTTAACTACGAGCAGTACTTC
NA	14	TRBV3-1/TRBV3-2	TRBJ1-6	NA	CASSQLHNNSPLHF	TGTGCCAGCAGCCAATTACATAACAATTCACCCCTCCACTTT
NA	16	TRBV6-6	TRBJ1-2	NA	CASSYSRGYESYGYTF	TGTGCCAGCAGTTACTCGAGGGGGTACGAGAGCTATGGCTACACCTTC
NA	15	TRBV19	TRBJ1-1	TRBD1	CASRGTGVRNTEAFF	TGTGCCAGTAGGGGGACAGGGGTAAGGAACACTGAAGCTTTCTTT
NA	15	TRBV3-1/TRBV3-2	TRBJ2-3	TRBD2	CASSLLAVGTDTQYF	TGTGCCAGCAGCCTTCTAGCGGTAGGCACAGATACGCAGTATTTT
NA	13	TRBV6-5	TRBJ2-7	NA	CASSYLSSYEQYF	TGTGCCAGCAGTTACCTGTCCTCCTACGAGCAGTACTTC
NA	15	TRBV6-5	TRBJ1-1	TRBD1	CASSSSTEGATEAFF	TGTGCCAGCAGTTCCTCGACGGAGGGGGCGACTGAAGCTTTCTTT
NA	15	TRBV6-2/TRBV6-3	TRBJ2-7	NA	CASSYSGTLSYEQYF	TGTGCCAGCAGTTACTCTGGGACTTTATCCTACGAGCAGTACTTC
few	11	TRBV20-1	TRBJ2-7	TRBD2	CSARGGYEQYF	TGCAGTGCTAGGGGGGGGTACGAGCAGTACTTC
NA	13	TRBV27	TRBJ1-5	NA	CASSLSRRVPQHF	TGTGCCAGCAGTTTATCACGGCGGGTCCCCCAGCATTTT
few	14	TRBV7-2	TRBJ2-1	TRBD2	CASSSGLARNEQFF	TGTGCCAGCAGCTCGGGACTAGCTAGGAATGAGCAGTTCTTC
NA	16	TRBV2	TRBJ2-2	NA	CASTKRGSERTGELFF	TGTGCCAGCACCAAAAGAGGGAGCGAAAGGACCGGGGAGCTGTTTTTT